Listed here is a single T cell receptor (beta chain). Its antigen is undetermined. These data belong to a study of cytomegalovirus exposure and HLA in healthy donors. The study, taken as a whole, reports: Trimming of TCR beta V- and J-genes showed a link, identified in a later analysis, to a missense DCLRE1C variant. While the bulk of TCR sequences proved rare, some public TCRs turned up in many donors. In an earlier analysis, productive rearrangement rates for most beta V segments clustered near 87% or 30%.

Trimming cost V 3 bases and J 4 bases; bases outside gene matches: 9. Per germline, CDR1 SGDLS and CDR2 YYNGEE. This CDR3 comprises 15 residues. The PCR ran on 60 Vbeta and 13 Jbeta primers. The repertoire was sequenced with immunoSEQ multiplex PCR; TCRdb's copy has only in-frame clones and lacks some. The table has over 200,000 clones, more than 75% seen once. The source is a human donor in good health. Sequencing was performed on PBMCs. The gene calls are TRBV9 and TRBJ2-5; 7 positions match TRBD2. For the CDR3, the DNA is TGTGCCAGCAGCGCGGGGCGGGAGAATGGAGAGACCCAGTACTTC. It codes for CASSAGRENGETQYF.